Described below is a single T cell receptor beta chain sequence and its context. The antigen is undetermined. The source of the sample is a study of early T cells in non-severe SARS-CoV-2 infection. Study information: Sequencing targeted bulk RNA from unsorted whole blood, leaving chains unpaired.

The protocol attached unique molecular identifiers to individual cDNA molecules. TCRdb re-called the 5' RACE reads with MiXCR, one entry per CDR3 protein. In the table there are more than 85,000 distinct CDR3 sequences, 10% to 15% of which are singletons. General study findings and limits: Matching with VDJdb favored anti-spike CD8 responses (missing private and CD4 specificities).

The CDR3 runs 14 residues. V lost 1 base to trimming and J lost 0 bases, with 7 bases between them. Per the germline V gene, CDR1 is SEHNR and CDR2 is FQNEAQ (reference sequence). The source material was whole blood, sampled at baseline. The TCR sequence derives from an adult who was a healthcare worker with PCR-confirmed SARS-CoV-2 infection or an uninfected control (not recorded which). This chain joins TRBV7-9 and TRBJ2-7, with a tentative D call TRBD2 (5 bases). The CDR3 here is CASSLGTSSYEQYF. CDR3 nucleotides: TGTGCCAGCAGCTTAGGCACTAGCTCCTACGAGCAGTACTTC.